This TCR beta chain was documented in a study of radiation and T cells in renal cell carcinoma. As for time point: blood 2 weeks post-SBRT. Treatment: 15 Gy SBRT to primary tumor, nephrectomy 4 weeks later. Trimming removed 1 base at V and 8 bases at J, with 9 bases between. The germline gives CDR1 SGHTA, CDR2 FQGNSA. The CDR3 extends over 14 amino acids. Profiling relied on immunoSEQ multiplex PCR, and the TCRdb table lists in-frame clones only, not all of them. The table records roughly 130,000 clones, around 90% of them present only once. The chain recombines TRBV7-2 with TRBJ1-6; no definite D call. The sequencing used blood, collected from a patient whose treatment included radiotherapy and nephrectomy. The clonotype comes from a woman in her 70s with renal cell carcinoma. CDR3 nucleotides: TGTGCCAGCAGCTTAGTGGTTCAAGATTCACCCCTCCACTTT. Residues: CASSLVVQDSPLHF. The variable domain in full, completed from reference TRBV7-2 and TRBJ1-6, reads GAGVSQSPSNKVTEKGKDVELRCDPISGHTALYWYRQSLGQGLEFLIYFQGNSAPDKSGLPSDRFSAERTGGSVSTLTIQRTQQEDSAVYLCASSLVVQDSPLHFGNGTRLTVT.